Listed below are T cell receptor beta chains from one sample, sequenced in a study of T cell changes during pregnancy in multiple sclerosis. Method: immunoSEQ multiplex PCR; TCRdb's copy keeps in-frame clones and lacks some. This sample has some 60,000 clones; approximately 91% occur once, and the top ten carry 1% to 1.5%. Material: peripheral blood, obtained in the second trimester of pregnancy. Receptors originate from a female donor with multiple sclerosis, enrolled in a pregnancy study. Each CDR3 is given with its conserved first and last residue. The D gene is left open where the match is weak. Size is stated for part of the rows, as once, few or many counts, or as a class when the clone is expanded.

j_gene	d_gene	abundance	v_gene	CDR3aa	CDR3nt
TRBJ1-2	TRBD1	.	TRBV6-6	CASSYFGQGFNYGYTF	TGTGCCAGCAGTTACTTCGGACAGGGGTTTAACTATGGCTACACCTTC
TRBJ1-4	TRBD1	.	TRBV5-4	CASSLGGTGGNEKLFF	TGTGCCAGCAGCTTGGGGGGTACAGGGGGTAATGAAAAACTGTTTTTT
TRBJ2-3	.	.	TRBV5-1	CVSRRGGDGTDTQYF	TGCGTCTCAAGGAGGGGCGGAGACGGCACAGATACGCAGTATTTT
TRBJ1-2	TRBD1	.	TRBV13	CASSSRQGSNYGYTF	TGTGCCAGCAGCTCCCGACAGGGGTCCAACTATGGCTACACCTTC
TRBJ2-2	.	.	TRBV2	CASTSDHTGELFF	TGTGCCAGCACTAGCGACCACACCGGGGAGCTGTTTTTT
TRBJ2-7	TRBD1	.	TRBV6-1	CASSVQPPTGTGGYEQYF	TGTGCCAGCAGTGTGCAACCCCCTACCGGGACAGGGGGCTACGAGCAGTACTTC
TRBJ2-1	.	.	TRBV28	CASSRGNEQFF	TGTGCCAGCAGCAGGGGTAATGAGCAGTTCTTC
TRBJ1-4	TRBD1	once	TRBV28	CASSPTGGRDSEKLFF	TGTGCCAGCAGTCCGACAGGGGGCAGAGATAGTGAAAAACTGTTTTTT
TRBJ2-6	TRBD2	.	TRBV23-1	CASSQYGGGSSGANVLTF	TGCGCCAGCAGTCAATACGGCGGGGGGAGCTCTGGGGCCAACGTCCTGACTTTC
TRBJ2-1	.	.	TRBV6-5	CASSANSAGEQFF	TGTGCCAGCAGCGCTAATTCGGCGGGGGAGCAGTTCTTC
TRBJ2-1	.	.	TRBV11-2	CASSLGIGGIEQFF	TGTGCCAGCAGCTTAGGGATCGGAGGGATTGAGCAGTTCTTC
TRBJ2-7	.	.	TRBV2	CASSEAPGETYEQYF	TGTGCCAGCAGTGAAGCCCCCGGGGAAACCTACGAGCAGTACTTC
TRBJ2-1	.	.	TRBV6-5	CASSYSPSSYNEQFF	TGTGCCAGCAGTTACAGCCCGAGCTCCTACAATGAGCAGTTCTTC
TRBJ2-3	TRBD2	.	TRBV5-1	CASSPGLAGARVDTQYF	TGCGCCAGCAGCCCGGGACTAGCGGGGGCCCGCGTAGATACGCAGTATTTT
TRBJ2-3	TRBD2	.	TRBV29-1	CSVVSGGSTDTQYF	TGCAGCGTTGTAAGCGGGGGAAGCACAGATACGCAGTATTTT
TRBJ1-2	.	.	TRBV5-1	CASSLLPGSYGYTF	TGCGCCAGCAGCCTCTTACCCGGGAGCTATGGCTACACCTTC
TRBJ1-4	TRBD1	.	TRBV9	CASSPTPGTGNEKLFF	TGTGCCAGCAGCCCAACTCCCGGGACAGGAAATGAAAAACTGTTTTTT
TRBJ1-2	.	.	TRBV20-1	CSALDTYGYTF	TGCAGTGCTCTCGACACTTATGGCTACACCTTC
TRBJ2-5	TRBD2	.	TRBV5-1	CASSLGLAGRETQYF	TGCGCCAGCAGCTTGGGACTAGCGGGGAGAGAGACCCAGTACTTC
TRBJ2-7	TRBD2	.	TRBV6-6	CASSYVAGGLEQYF	TGTGCCAGCAGTTACGTGGCGGGGGGGCTCGAGCAGTACTTC
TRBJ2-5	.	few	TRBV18	CASSPPGSKETQYF	TGTGCCAGCTCACCACCGGGCAGCAAAGAGACCCAGTACTTC
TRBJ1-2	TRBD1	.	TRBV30	CAWTPPDREAYGYTF	TGTGCCTGGACCCCCCCGGACAGGGAGGCCTATGGCTACACCTTC
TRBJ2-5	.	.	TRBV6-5	CASSYSNGETQYF	TGTGCCAGCAGTTACTCGAACGGGGAGACCCAGTACTTC
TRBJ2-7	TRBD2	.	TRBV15	CATSRDIGRRQTYEQYF	TGTGCCACCAGCAGAGATATCGGGAGGCGACAGACCTACGAGCAGTACTTC
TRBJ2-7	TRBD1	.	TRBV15	CATRKTGGPYEQYF	TGTGCCACCAGGAAAACAGGGGGACCCTACGAGCAGTACTTC
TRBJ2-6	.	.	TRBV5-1	CASSLGIGGSGANVLTF	TGCGCCAGCAGCTTGGGAATCGGGGGATCTGGGGCCAACGTCCTGACTTTC
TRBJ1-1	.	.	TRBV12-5	CASAPRSTSNTEAFF	TGTGCTAGCGCTCCAAGATCAACTTCGAACACTGAAGCTTTCTTT
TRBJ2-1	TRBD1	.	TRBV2	CASSFDRGPYNEQFF	TGTGCCAGCAGCTTCGACAGGGGACCCTACAATGAGCAGTTCTTC
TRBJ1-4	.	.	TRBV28	CASSLGGINEKLFF	TGTGCCAGCAGTTTGGGCGGGATTAATGAAAAACTGTTTTTT
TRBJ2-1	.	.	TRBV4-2	CASSQDSAYNEQFF	TGTGCCAGCAGCCAAGATTCAGCGTACAATGAGCAGTTCTTC
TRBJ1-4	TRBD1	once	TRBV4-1	CASSPSGTGDEKLFF	TGCGCCAGCAGCCCTTCCGGGACAGGGGACGAAAAACTGTTTTTT
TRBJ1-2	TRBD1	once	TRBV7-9	CASSSSGTGGSYGYTF	TGTGCCAGCAGCTCATCCGGGACAGGGGGTTCCTATGGCTACACCTTC
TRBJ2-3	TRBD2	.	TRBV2	CASRTSGGYSDTQYF	TGTGCCAGCAGGACTAGCGGGGGGTACTCAGATACGCAGTATTTT
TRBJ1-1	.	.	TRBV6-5	CASSLLGGDTEAFF	TGTGCCAGCAGCCTCTTGGGTGGAGACACTGAAGCTTTCTTT
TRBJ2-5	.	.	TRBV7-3	CASSFGGRAAQYF	TGTGCCAGCAGCTTCGGAGGCCGAGCGGCCCAGTACTTC
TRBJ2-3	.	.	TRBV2	CASSEALRASVGTQYF	TGTGCCAGCAGTGAAGCGCTTCGGGCTAGCGTGGGGACGCAGTATTTT
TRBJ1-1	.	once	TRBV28	CASSSAGPRRTEAFF	TGTGCCAGCAGTTCCGCGGGGCCGAGGCGCACTGAAGCTTTCTTT